Each of the 14 T cell receptor beta chains below was sequenced from the same sample in a study of shared clonotypes between healthy human individuals. Measured with immunoSEQ multiplex PCR; TCRdb has only the in-frame clones, and not every one. In the table there are 2.3 million or so clones, approximately 95% of which are singletons. The sample was naive CD4+ T cells from PBMCs. The subset is: CD45RA+ positively selected. The source is a man younger than 35 in good health. Some clones in this sample may be carry-over from other donors' samples.

The chain links TRBV15 to TRBJ2-3; perhaps D is TRBD1 or TRBD2 (5 bases each). There are 16 residues in the CDR3. Germline CDR1 and CDR2: LNHNV and YYDKDF (reference sequence). V lost 4 bases, J lost 1 base, and 15 bases lay in between. Written as DNA, the CDR3 is TGTGCCACCAGCAAGAGGGGAACTCACGGCACAGATACGCAGTATTTT. Its protein product is CATSKRGTHGTDTQYF.

The chain uses TRBV6-5 and TRBJ1-6, with unresolved D. V was shortened by 4 bases and J by 5 bases, with 9 bases between the two germline ends. The CDR3 is 14 residues long. The germline V gene encodes CDR1 MNHEY and CDR2 SVGAGI. The CDR3 nucleotides read TGTGCCAGCAGTTTAGGGCTGAATAATTCACCCCTCCACTTT. It encodes CASSLGLNNSPLHF.

The V and J genes are TRBV5-6 and TRBJ2-7, with 8 positions matching TRBD2. V shed 0 bases, J shed 6 bases, and the junction held 2 bases outside the gene matches. The CDR3 has 13 amino acids. CDR1 and CDR2 (germline): SGHDT, YYEEEE. The CDR3 bases are TGTGCCAGCAGCTTGGCGGGACTAGTCGAGCAGTACTTC. As protein: CASSLAGLVEQYF.

Note on this clone: Other DNA variants within this sample encode the same CDR3. The chain combines TRBV28 with TRBJ2-1; no reliable D call. The CDR3 is 13 amino acids. Trimming cost V 2 bases and J 4 bases, with 6 bases left between them. The germline gives CDR1 MDHEN, CDR2 SYDVKM. The CDR3 protein is CASSLDGYNEQFF. CDR3 bases: TGTGCCAGCAGTTTAGACGGATACAATGAGCAGTTCTTC. Full variable domain (remainder filled in from reference TRBV28 and TRBJ2-1): DVKVTQSSRYLVKRTGEKVFLECVQDMDHENMFWYRQDPGLGLRLIYFSYDVKMKEKGDIPEGYSVSREKKERFSLILESASTNQTSMYLCASSLDGYNEQFFGPGTRLTVL.

The V gene is TRBV4-3, the J gene TRBJ2-4; D remains ambiguous. V dropped 0 bases and J dropped 7 bases, with 13 bases sitting between them. This CDR3 has 15 amino acids. CDR1 LGHNA and CDR2 YSLEER come from the germline V gene. The CDR3 nucleotides read TGCGCCAGCAGCCAAGAGCGATGGGGTGCGAACATTCAGTACTTC. Amino acids: CASSQERWGANIQYF.

This chain uses TRBV19 with TRBJ1-1; D remains ambiguous. Trimming shortened V by 7 bases and J by 0 bases, and 12 bases separated the two germline ends. Germline-derived CDR1 and CDR2 are LNHDA and SQIVND (reference sequence). The CDR3 covers 14 residues. The CDR3 nucleotides read TGTGCCAGTACGTCGGAGATAATGAACACTGAAGCTTTCTTT. Its translation: CASTSEIMNTEAFF.

The chain is built from TRBV10-3 and TRBJ2-1, with TRBD2 matching 7 bases. Trimming took 6 bases from V and 4 from J; bases not matched to a gene: 3. The CDR3 runs to 13 residues. In germline, CDR1 is ENHRY, CDR2 SYGVKD. DNA of the CDR3: TGTGCCATCAGGCAGGGAGGGTACAATGAGCAGTTCTTC. Protein sequence: CAIRQGGYNEQFF.

CDR3 nucleotides: TGCGCCGGAGCCGGGACTAGCGATCAAGAGACCCAGTACTTC. Encoded protein: CAGAGTSDQETQYF. The genes are TRBV10-1 and TRBJ2-5, with TRBD2 identical over 10 bases. With V trimmed by 11 bases and J by 2 bases, 8 bases remained unmatched. Germline CDR1 reads WNHNN; CDR2 reads SYGVQD (reference sequence). This CDR3 is built from 14 residues.

Comment on this clone: Other DNA sequences in this sample translate to the same CDR3. The chain is built from TRBV4-1 and TRBJ2-7; tentatively, D is TRBD2 (6 bases). The germline V gene encodes CDR1 MGHRA and CDR2 YSYEKL. The germline V and J ends were trimmed by 4 bases and 2 bases, with 12 bases remaining between them. The CDR3 is made up of 14 amino acids. The CDR3 DNA reads as TGCGCCAGCAGCCCGGGGACTGAGACCTACGAGCAGTACTTC. Translation: CASSPGTETYEQYF.

This sequence joins TRBV6-1 and TRBJ2-7; D is uncertain. The germline CDR1 and CDR2 sequences are MNHNS and SASEGT. This CDR3 region has 15 residues. Trimming pared 4 bases from V and 2 bases from J, leaving 15 bases between. The CDR3 nucleotides read TGTGCCAGCAGTGCTTTCGATCTCCCTCCCTACGAGCAGTACTTC. Translated, it gives CASSAFDLPPYEQYF.

The chain couples TRBV5-1 to TRBJ2-7; 13 nucleotides agree with TRBD2. The CDR3 has 16 residues. Unmatched junction bases numbered 4, after V lost 4 bases and J lost 0 bases. Germline CDR1 is SGHRS and CDR2 is YFSETQ. CDR3 DNA: TGCGCCAGCAGCGGCCGGACTAGCGGGAGCTCCTACGAGCAGTACTTC. Translated, it gives CASSGRTSGSSYEQYF.

The chain combines TRBV28 with TRBJ1-2; TRBD1 aligns across 8 bases. In germline, CDR1 is MDHEN, CDR2 SYDVKM. After removal of 7 bases from V and 9 bases from J, the junction contained 10 bases not matched to a gene. The CDR3 has 13 residues. The CDR3 DNA is TGTGCCAGCACCGCGGGACAGGTAAAGAGCTACACCTTC. This gives the protein CASTAGQVKSYTF.

The chain uses TRBV5-1 and TRBJ2-5; 7 nucleotides line up with TRBD1. The CDR3 is made up of 15 amino acids. Per germline, CDR1 SGHRS and CDR2 YFSETQ. With 7 bases clipped from V and 3 bases from J, the junction kept 12 bases outside the gene matches. In DNA, the CDR3 is TGCGCCAGCCGGCTTTCGGGGACAGCGAAAGAGACCCAGTACTTC. It encodes CASRLSGTAKETQYF.

The rearrangement uses TRBV5-4 and TRBJ1-2, with TRBD1 matching 9 bases. The CDR3 covers 15 residues. V shed 5 bases, J shed 3 bases, and the junction held 8 bases outside the gene matches. Germline CDR1 and CDR2: SGHNT and YYREEE (reference sequence). The CDR3 sequence: CASSPGQGMDYGYTF. The CDR3 nucleotides read TGTGCCAGCAGTCCGGGACAGGGTATGGACTATGGCTACACCTTC.